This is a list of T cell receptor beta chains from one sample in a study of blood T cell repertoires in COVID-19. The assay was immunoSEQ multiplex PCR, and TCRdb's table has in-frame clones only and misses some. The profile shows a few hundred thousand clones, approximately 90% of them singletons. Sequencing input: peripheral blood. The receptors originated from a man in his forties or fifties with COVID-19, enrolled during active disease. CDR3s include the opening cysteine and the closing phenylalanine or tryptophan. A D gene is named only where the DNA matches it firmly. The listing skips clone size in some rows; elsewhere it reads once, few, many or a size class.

CDR3: CASTGGQGNQPQHF
DNA: TGTGCCAGTACCGGGGGGCAGGGCAATCAGCCCCAGCATTTT
J: TRBJ1-5
D: .
size: .
V: TRBV19

CDR3: CASSRGQGGDQPQHF
DNA: TGTGCCAGCAGCAGAGGACAGGGTGGGGATCAGCCCCAGCATTTT
J: TRBJ1-5
D: TRBD1
size: .
V: TRBV27

CDR3: CASSYGPGSNYGYTF
DNA: TGTGCCAGCAGTTACGGTCCGGGGTCGAACTATGGCTACACCTTC
J: TRBJ1-2
D: .
size: .
V: TRBV6-6

CDR3: CASSLVGTVSYEQYF
DNA: TGTGCCAGCAGCTTGGTTGGGACAGTGTCCTACGAGCAGTACTTC
J: TRBJ2-7
D: TRBD1
size: few
V: TRBV5-6

CDR3: CASSPLRLSGELFF
DNA: TGTGCCAGCAGTCCGCTGAGGCTATCCGGGGAGCTGTTTTTT
J: TRBJ2-2
D: .
size: .
V: TRBV2

CDR3: CASSLATGGPQETQYF
DNA: TGTGCCAGCAGCTTGGCCACGGGAGGACCTCAAGAGACCCAGTACTTC
J: TRBJ2-5
D: TRBD2
size: .
V: TRBV5-5

CDR3: CASSPLERGGPKDTQYF
DNA: TGTGCCAGCTCACCCCTCGAGCGGGGAGGGCCCAAAGATACGCAGTATTTT
J: TRBJ2-3
D: TRBD2
size: .
V: TRBV18

CDR3: CASSQDRTSGGYNEQFF
DNA: TGCGCCAGCAGCCAAGATCGGACTAGCGGGGGCTACAATGAGCAGTTCTTC
J: TRBJ2-1
D: TRBD2
size: .
V: TRBV4-3

CDR3: CASSSGLAGGGAGELFF
DNA: TGTGCCAGCAGCTCAGGACTAGCGGGAGGCGGTGCCGGGGAGCTGTTTTTT
J: TRBJ2-2
D: TRBD2
size: .
V: TRBV7-3

CDR3: CASNTRTGPSRTQYF
DNA: TGTGCCAGCAACACCCGGACAGGCCCTTCGAGGACCCAGTACTTC
J: TRBJ2-5
D: TRBD1
size: .
V: TRBV6-6

CDR3: CASSTGTGEEQPQHF
DNA: TGTGCCAGCAGCACCGGGACAGGGGAAGAACAGCCCCAGCATTTT
J: TRBJ1-5
D: TRBD1
size: .
V: TRBV9

CDR3: CASSQVQGGHEQFF
DNA: TGTGCCAGCAGCCAAGTCCAAGGGGGACACGAGCAGTTCTTC
J: TRBJ2-1
D: .
size: .
V: TRBV3-1/TRBV3-2

CDR3: CASSLGGTGNTEAFF
DNA: TGTGCCAGCAGCTTGGGGGGGACAGGGAACACTGAAGCTTTCTTT
J: TRBJ1-1
D: TRBD1
size: .
V: TRBV5-5

CDR3: CASSQRDRGYDAEAFF
DNA: TGTGCCAGCAGTCAACGGGACAGGGGCTATGACGCTGAAGCTTTCTTT
J: TRBJ1-1
D: TRBD1
size: few
V: TRBV3-1/TRBV3-2

CDR3: CATLEQGAGANVLTF
DNA: TGTGCCACCCTCGAACAGGGGGCTGGGGCCAACGTCCTGACTTTC
J: TRBJ2-6
D: TRBD1
size: .
V: TRBV28

CDR3: CASSLAGGNNEQFF
DNA: TGTGCCAGCAGCTTAGCGGGGGGTAACAATGAGCAGTTCTTC
J: TRBJ2-1
D: TRBD2
size: once
V: TRBV5-5

CDR3: CASSLLAGGRETQYF
DNA: TGTGCCAGCAGTTTACTAGCGGGAGGTAGAGAGACCCAGTACTTC
J: TRBJ2-5
D: TRBD2
size: .
V: TRBV6-5

CDR3: CASSPLAGGNNEQFF
DNA: TGTGCCAGCAGTCCTTTAGCGGGAGGCAACAATGAGCAGTTCTTC
J: TRBJ2-1
D: TRBD2
size: .
V: TRBV6-5

CDR3: CASSLPNLAGLTYEQYF
DNA: TGTGCCAGCAGTTTGCCTAATCTAGCGGGGCTTACCTACGAGCAGTACTTC
J: TRBJ2-7
D: TRBD2
size: .
V: TRBV28

CDR3: CASSLEGLARGYTDTQYF
DNA: TGTGCCAGCAGCTTAGAGGGTCTAGCGCGAGGTTACACAGATACGCAGTATTTT
J: TRBJ2-3
D: .
size: .
V: TRBV7-9

CDR3: CSVGGSTDTQYF
DNA: TGCAGCGTTGGGGGCAGCACAGATACGCAGTATTTT
J: TRBJ2-3
D: .
size: .
V: TRBV29-1